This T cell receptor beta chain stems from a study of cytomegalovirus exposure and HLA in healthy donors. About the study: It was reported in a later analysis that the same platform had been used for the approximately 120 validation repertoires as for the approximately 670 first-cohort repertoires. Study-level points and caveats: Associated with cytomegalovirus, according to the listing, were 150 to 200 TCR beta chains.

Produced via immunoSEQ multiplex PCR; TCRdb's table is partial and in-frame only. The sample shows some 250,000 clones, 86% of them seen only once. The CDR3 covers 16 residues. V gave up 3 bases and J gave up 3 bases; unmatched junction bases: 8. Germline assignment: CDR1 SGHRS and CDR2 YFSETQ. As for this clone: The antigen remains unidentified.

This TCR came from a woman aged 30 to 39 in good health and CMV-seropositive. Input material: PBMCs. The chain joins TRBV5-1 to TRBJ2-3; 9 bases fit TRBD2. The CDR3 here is CASSWGPSGMTDTQYF. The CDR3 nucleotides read TGCGCCAGCAGCTGGGGGCCTAGCGGGATGACAGATACGCAGTATTTT. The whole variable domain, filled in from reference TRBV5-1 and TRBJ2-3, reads KAGVTQTPRYLIKTRGQQVTLSCSPISGHRSVSWYQQTPGQGLQFLFEYFSETQRNKGNFPGRFSGRQFSNSRSEMNVSTLELGDSALYLCASSWGPSGMTDTQYFGPGTRLTVL.